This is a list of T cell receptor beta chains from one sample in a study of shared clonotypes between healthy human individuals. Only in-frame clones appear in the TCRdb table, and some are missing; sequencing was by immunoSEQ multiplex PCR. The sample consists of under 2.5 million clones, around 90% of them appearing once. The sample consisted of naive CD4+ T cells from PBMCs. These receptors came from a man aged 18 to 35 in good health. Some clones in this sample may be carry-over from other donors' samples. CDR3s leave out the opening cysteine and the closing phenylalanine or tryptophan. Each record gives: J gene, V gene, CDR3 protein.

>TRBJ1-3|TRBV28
ESFSGNTIY
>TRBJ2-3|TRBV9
ASSVDPGSTDTQY
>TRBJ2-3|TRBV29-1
SVEEAGGRTDTQY
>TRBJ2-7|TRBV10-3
AISPGLAGGSDEQY
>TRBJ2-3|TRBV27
ASSVIRKTFTDTQY
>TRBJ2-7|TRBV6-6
ASSYLGQSYEQY
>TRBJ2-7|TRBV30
AWSPRRGPYEQY
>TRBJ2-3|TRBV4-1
ASSLRDRVSTDTQY
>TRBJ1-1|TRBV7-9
ASSLDTGTEAF
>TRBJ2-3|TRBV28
ASSTVTSGTRIDTQY